The 9 T cell receptor beta chains below all came from one sample that was sequenced in a study of T cell repertoires in aging, cancer and after chemotherapy. Peripheral blood genomic DNA, not sorted cells or RNA, was the template. Multiplex touch-down PCR with TRB-A/B primers amplified rearranged V-D-J TRB sequences. MiXCR, applied by TCRdb to the multiplex PCR reads, yields one record per CDR3 protein. The sample has thousands of distinct CDR3 sequences, roughly 24% seen once. The sequenced sample consisted of blood. The source of these receptors is a human donor with a solid tumor.

This rearrangement joins TRBV20-1 to TRBJ1-2; TRBD1 matches 7 bases. The ends lost 4 bases at V and 3 bases at J; junction bases unmatched: 8. The germline CDR1 and CDR2 sequences are DFQATT and SNEGSKA (reference sequence). CDR3 length equals 14 residues. The DNA of the CDR3 is TGCAGTGCTAAACAGGGGTTCTTGGACTATGGCTACACCTTC. Its translation: CSAKQGFLDYGYTF.

This clonotype is medium-sized by share. V is TRBV5-6 and J is TRBJ1-5; D not resolved. The CDR3 is 15 amino acids. Looked up from germline, CDR1 is SGHDT and CDR2 is YYEEEE. V lost 4 bases and J 0 bases, leaving 11 bases between the germline ends. The CDR3 DNA follows: TGTGCCAGCAGCCTAGGGCGACTTAGCAATCAGCCCCAGCATTTT. It encodes CASSLGRLSNQPQHF. The full variable domain, in which reference TRBV5-6 and TRBJ1-5 provide the parts outside the CDR3, is DAGVTQSPTHLIKTRGQQVTLRCSPKSGHDTVSWYQQALGQGPQFIFQYYEEEERQRGNFPDRFSGHQFPNYSSELNVNALLLGDSALYLCASSLGRLSNQPQHFGDGTRLSIL.

Details on this clonotype: The DNA is omitted, as the CDR3 cannot be located on it reliably, and the CDR3 follows TCRdb's listing. V usage is TRBV7-5 and J usage is TRBJ1-5; the table calls TRBD1, which could not be checked here. TRBV7-5 is a recognized pseudogene. The CDR3 numbers 22 amino acids, ends counted. CDR3 loop: CISVPEASPRGQGFIPNQPQHF.

The table lists this clonotype with many counts. The chain has TRBV14 and TRBJ1-1, with TRBD1 identical over 8 bases. The CDR3 extends over 13 amino acids. Germline values: CDR1 SGHDN, CDR2 FVKESK. Trimming took 0 bases from V and 8 from J; bases not matched to a gene: 2. CDR3 in amino acids: CASSQDDRGEAFF. The CDR3 coding sequence is TGTGCCAGCAGCCAAGACGACAGGGGAGAAGCTTTCTTT.

This clonotype is medium-sized (0.01 to 0.1%) within its sample. The gene calls are TRBV14 and TRBJ1-1; TRBD1 might be the D (6 bases). Trimming shortened V by 4 bases and J by 3 bases, and 15 bases separated the two germline ends. The CDR3 consists of 15 residues. Per germline, CDR1 SGHDN and CDR2 FVKESK. The CDR3 loop reads CASSLLAAGDTEAFF. The CDR3 DNA is TGTGCCAGCAGCCTCCTTGCGGCAGGGGACACTGAAGCTTTCTTT.

By its share, this clonotype is medium-sized. The V call is TRBV19, the J call TRBJ1-2; maybe TRBD1 (6 bases). Germline values: CDR1 LNHDA, CDR2 SQIVND (reference sequence). V was pared by 3 bases and J by 0 bases, with 17 bases between. The CDR3 loop spans 17 amino acids. The CDR3 here is CASSIELRRQANYGYTF. CDR3 DNA sequence: TGTGCCAGTAGTATCGAGCTACGGAGACAGGCTAACTATGGCTACACCTTC.

This clonotype has a handful of counts. The chain is built from TRBV12-3 or TRBV12-4 and TRBJ2-5; 8 bases align to TRBD2. V lost 5 bases, J lost 0 bases, and 11 bases stayed unmatched. CDR3 length: 17 residues. CDR3 nucleotides: TGTGCCAGCAGTGCAGTTCCGGGACTAGGATACCAAGAGACCCAGTACTTC. Its protein is CASSAVPGLGYQETQYF.

The chain joins TRBV10-3 to TRBJ2-3; D uncertain. Trimming pared 2 bases from V and 4 bases from J, leaving 4 bases between. Germline V lookup: CDR1 ENHRY, CDR2 SYGVKD. The CDR3 is made up of 12 amino acids. CDR3 sequence (DNA): TGTGCCATCAGTGAGGGGGCAGATACGCAGTATTTT. This sequence encodes CAISEGADTQYF.

This clonotype appeared a few times. The chain has TRBV7-2 and TRBJ1-1, with D unresolved. CDR1 and CDR2 from the germline V gene are SGHTA and FQGNSA. Trimming removed 5 bases at V and 2 bases at J, with 12 bases between. The CDR3 totals 14 residues. The DNA of the CDR3 is TGTGCCAGCAGCCTAAGGGTTCTCAACACTGAAGCTTTCTTT. As protein: CASSLRVLNTEAFF.